Sequencing of this T cell receptor (beta chain) was carried out in a study of cytomegalovirus exposure and HLA in healthy donors listed by TCRdb under 2017. A note on the overall study: An earlier analysis of approximately 640 of the donors reported approximately 270 Gb of sequence data and some 100 million unique TCR beta sequences from 150 million to 200 million T cells. An early release that covered about 600 HLA-typed donors contained about 290 gigabases of sequencing data and 70 million to 100 million unique TCR sequences. Of the approximately 400 genotyped donors, around 81% fell in the genetic ancestry cluster associated with self-reported Caucasian donors. The study was designed to test whether signatures of past pathogen exposure could be identified by cataloging public T cell receptors. Using immunosequencing, the study profiled T cell repertoires from fewer than 850 subjects and related those repertoires to cytomegalovirus serostatus. Besides the first cohort of hundreds of subjects, a separate validation cohort made up of roughly 130 different subjects was used. The study combined high-throughput TCR immunosequencing, statistical association of individual TCRs with disease status, and machine learning to predict cytomegalovirus infection status. To study patterns of TCR occurrence, a later analysis re-analyzed previously published TCR beta repertoires from 666 donors and added high-resolution HLA genotyping. The later analysis used no new phenotypic data to find candidate immune exposures, relying instead on TCR beta sequences and their occurrence across donors. In an earlier analysis of roughly 540 of the donors, high-throughput TCR beta sequencing was used to judge whether each TCR beta V gene segment behaved as functional or pseudogenic. Donor age, sex, ethnicity and CMV serostatus were compiled alongside the repertoire data. A later genetic analysis took genome-wide SNP genotypes for about 55% of the roughly 700 donors and used that subset as a discovery cohort. All discovery cohort repertoires had been generated on a single sequencing platform. HLA typing included class I and class II loci at four-digit resolution. Typing coverage varied by locus: about 620-640 donors for A, B, C, DRB1 and DQB1; roughly 520 for DQA1; over 600 for DPA1; roughly 450 for DPB1. Because of strong linkage in the cohort, roughly five DR-DQ haplotypes were treated as single units for association and clustering. Among 300 to 500 genotyped donors of the cohort, an average of roughly 230,000 unique TCR beta nucleotide sequences was sequenced per donor, of which roughly 17% were non-productive.

The CDR3 holds 15 amino acids from the cysteine to the phenylalanine. The read is trimmed to its CDR3 DNA, 45 bases read in frame from base 1. CDR1 and CDR2 are read off the germline V gene as SGHAT and FQNNGV. Germline trimming amounts to 3 bases on V and 4 bases on J, with 3 as the count of junction bases outside the gene matches. Receptor amplification or capture employed the immunoSEQ multiplex PCR assay. The multiplex PCR relied on a mix of 60 forward primers for TCR Vbeta segments and 13 reverse primers for TCR Jbeta segments. Amplification of the CDR3 region of rearranged TCR beta genes was performed with a multiplex PCR assay on genomic DNA. Amplified TCR beta libraries were sequenced as 87-base-pair reads on the Illumina HiSeq System. Per the source publication's procedure: A later analysis tallied tens of millions of unique TCR beta chains across the 550 to 850 repertoires, and roughly 11 million of those chains were shared by two or more donors. Raw reads were error-corrected and collapsed into unique sequences by a nearest-neighbor algorithm in which closely related sequences were merged to remove PCR and sequencing errors. Alignment of CDR3 sequences to IMGT reference sequences was used to assign V, D and J gene segments. Each retained sequence needed at least a six-nucleotide match to both a V gene segment and a J gene segment. A rearrangement was called productive if the CDR3 had no stop codons and remained in frame with V and J, and every other rearrangement was called non-productive. CDR3 was defined by IMGT convention, running from the second conserved V-encoded cysteine to the conserved J-encoded phenylalanine. The earlier analysis of approximately 590 of the donors excluded any sequence lacking an unambiguous match to a single V gene segment. In an earlier analysis of 500 to 750 of the donors, V segments were called functional above 56.7% productive rearrangements and were called segregating when the between-donor standard deviation exceeded 5%. A statistical classification framework was built for diagnosing cytomegalovirus status from the catalog of TCR beta chain sequences. V and J gene assignment, in a later analysis, came from comparing TCR nucleotide sequences with IMGT/GENE-DB human TR gene sequences. A later analysis assigned CDR3 sequences and most-parsimonious VDJ recombination scenarios with the TCRdist pipeline. In a later analysis, each TCR beta chain was defined by its CDR3 amino acid sequence together with its V-gene family, and reads lacking a unique V-gene family were excluded. In a later analysis, a few hundred highly shared, low-generation-probability nucleotide sequences were removed to address suspected cross-contamination and a sequencing artifact. For each public chain, a later analysis derived a clonal expansion index from normalized ranks of inferred template counts within each repertoire. Generation probabilities in a later analysis came from a VDJ recombination model fitted to out-of-frame rearrangements, and those results were checked against IGoR. In a later analysis, TCR-TCR, TCR-HLA and TCR-CMV co-occurrence was scored with hypergeometric tests, and a repertoire-size bias correction was applied to TCR pairs. To estimate false discovery rates, a later analysis permuted the HLA or CMV assignments 20 times. In a later analysis, co-occurring TCRs were grouped using DBSCAN, with TCRdist sequence similarity added in when clustering inside HLA-allele-positive subsets. For co-occurrence clustering, repertoires with fewer than 30,000 or more than 120,000 public chains were excluded, along with 5 or 6 repertoires with anomalous nucleotide sharing. Drawn from immuneACCESS, this table holds only the in-frame rearrangements with V and J called that TCRdb kept. Clones are partly lost; checked studies trace under half to an unresolved V gene and leave the rest unexplained. The V and J calls and clone size come from that table; D and trimming were worked out from the DNA. In all, the sample holds under 250,000 clones, and around three quarters of those were seen once. The top ten clones comprise roughly 2% of the sample.

On the study overall, not on this receptor specifically: In vitro tests confirmed that a few of the cytomegalovirus-associated TCR beta chains recognize cytomegalovirus antigens. A later analysis reported that several top co-occurrence clusters appeared linked to parvovirus B19, influenza, CMV and Epstein-Barr virus. In both the original and validation cohorts, the classifier was reported to diagnose cytomegalovirus status with high specificity and sensitivity. In a later genetic analysis, a missense DCLRE1C variant was associated with V-gene and J-gene trimming of TCR beta chains, and the association was replicated in an independent cohort. Because the 87-base-pair reads could not distinguish some IMGT-functional V segments, including TRBV6-2 and TRBV6-3, those segments were excluded. Because counts were too low, roughly 18 rarely observed V segments, including chromosome 9 orphons, were left out of the earlier analysis of a few hundred of the donors. At a false discovery rate of 0.05, a later analysis linked around 17,000 TCR beta sequences to specific HLA alleles. A further reported finding was that TCR beta sequences accurately predicted the HLA-A and HLA-B alleles for most subjects in the first cohort. Because HLA typing was missing for some donors at each locus, association tests included only the typed subset. Linkage disequilibrium might explain the correlated functional status among segregating V segments, but an unknown experimental factor could not be ruled out. According to a later genetic analysis, donors in an Asian-associated ancestry cluster had fewer N-insertions in productive TCRs than the approximately 690-donor mean. The cohort was sequenced for TCR beta chains only, and without alpha or paired-chain data the features that could be detected were limited. When HLA alleles, especially DR and DQ, strongly co-occurred, TCR associations were difficult to assign to individual alleles. Most TCR sequences were seen in very few donors, while some public TCRs were found in many individuals. A later analysis found that HLA-associated TCR beta chains were more clonally expanded and had lower generation probabilities than equally common non-associated chains. According to a later analysis, TCR association rates differed among HLA loci, with DRB1 alleles showing the most associated TCRs and HLA-C alleles showing the fewest. According to the authors, the approach could potentially be generalized to other disease states and immunological phenotypes. Roughly uniform sequencing depth across donors was assumed in presence/absence analyses, although this assumption may not hold. A total of 150 to 200 TCR beta chains were listed by the study as associated with cytomegalovirus. Most CMV-associated TCR beta chains appeared to be HLA-restricted in a later analysis, and the HLA associations seemed to be driven largely by CMV exposure. An earlier analysis of around 540 of the donors showed that most TCR beta V segments appeared in productive rearrangements either about 87% or about 30% of the time, which broadly matched IMGT annotations. CMV serostatus was the only immune exposure information available for the cohort. The sequencing pipeline was judged likely to have produced a cluster of highly shared sequence variants as a technical artifact.

As for this clone: The specificity of this receptor is unknown. Base qualities are not provided; no much larger clone lies one nucleotide away.

The cohort consisted of 666 healthy bone marrow donors. At the time of sampling, all cohort members were nominally healthy, though unrecorded immune exposures were likely present. The donor was CMV seronegative and was included in the group of about 400 seronegative cohort members. A peripheral blood sample was collected from each donor, and TCR beta sequencing was performed on peripheral blood mononuclear cells. The Qiagen DNeasy Blood Extraction Kit was used to extract genomic DNA from the blood cell samples. This TCR derives from a man aged 25 to 40 in good health and CMV-seronegative. The V and J segments used are TRBV11-2 and TRBJ2-7; 13 middle bases align to TRBD2. Sequenced material: PBMCs. CDR3 loop: CASSFRLAGGYEQYF. In nucleotide form, the sequence is TGTGCCAGCAGCTTCCGACTAGCGGGAGGATACGAGCAGTACTTC.